These T cell receptor beta chains were read from a single sample in a study of shared clonotypes between healthy human individuals. The table came from immunoSEQ multiplex PCR; TCRdb's copy has only in-frame clones and leaves some out. The profile covers around 2.5 million clones, with roughly 93% appearing a single time and about 0.34% taken by the ten largest. Source material: naive CD4+ T cells from PBMCs. The receptors were sampled from a man in his late teens or twenties in good health. Some clones in this sample may be carry-over from other donors' samples. Both conserved end residues are part of each CDR3. The D gene is left open where the match is weak.

V: TRBV2
D: NA
CDR3: CASSGSQRSEQYF

V: TRBV30
D: NA
CDR3: CAWSTGDQPQHF

V: TRBV7-9
D: NA
CDR3: CASSLGASGSTDTQYF

V: TRBV5-4
D: NA
CDR3: CASNRGPGLAGNTIYF

V: TRBV7-2
D: NA
CDR3: CASSHRVVSDTQYF

V: TRBV5-6
D: NA
CDR3: CASSRRGSLETQYF

V: TRBV27
D: NA
CDR3: CASSTQGGHSNQPQHF

V: TRBV28
D: NA
CDR3: CASIDGRAYEQYF

V: TRBV28
D: NA
CDR3: CASRPPSSDHEQYF

V: TRBV27
D: TRBD1
CDR3: CASSSGTGVHEQYF

V: TRBV19
D: TRBD1
CDR3: CASSPRQGFYEQYF

V: TRBV5-4
D: NA
CDR3: CASSLELPPTSEQYF

V: TRBV6-1
D: TRBD2
CDR3: CASSMTSANNEQFF

V: TRBV5-6
D: NA
CDR3: CASSLGHTEAFF

V: TRBV18
D: NA
CDR3: CASSPPAGGGSYNEQFF

V: TRBV5-1
D: NA
CDR3: CASSLESLNEKLFF

V: TRBV5-1
D: NA
CDR3: CASSLGWEGVKSNEQFF

V: TRBV6-1
D: NA
CDR3: CASRAQGTGELFF

V: TRBV5-1
D: TRBD2
CDR3: CASSLALAGATGELFF

V: TRBV11-2
D: TRBD1
CDR3: CASSKRTGMSAGELFF

V: TRBV13
D: NA
CDR3: CASSFIRTTKNIQYF

V: TRBV5-1
D: NA
CDR3: CASKGESGYTF

V: TRBV7-3
D: NA
CDR3: CASSSGSGAKDEQFF

V: TRBV11-1
D: TRBD2
CDR3: CASSKTSGPTQYF

V: TRBV18
D: TRBD1
CDR3: CASSPSGQGALQPQHF

V: TRBV7-2
D: TRBD2
CDR3: CASSYGLADTDTQYF

V: TRBV18
D: NA
CDR3: CASSPPRNTEAFF

V: TRBV6-1
D: TRBD1
CDR3: CASSDRGFGNTIYF

V: TRBV27
D: NA
CDR3: CASSLRDPVYSYEQYF

V: TRBV5-1
D: TRBD1
CDR3: CASTTGTGVAETQYF

V: TRBV5-1
D: TRBD2
CDR3: CASRAGGAAGVETQYF

V: TRBV15
D: NA
CDR3: CATSRGFAGETQYF

V: TRBV4-3
D: TRBD1
CDR3: CASSQGQGAYYGYTF

V: TRBV5-1
D: NA
CDR3: CASREDSGQPQHF

V: TRBV28
D: NA
CDR3: CASNMLNSNNEQFF

V: TRBV30
D: NA
CDR3: CAWTTGRETQYF

V: TRBV30
D: NA
CDR3: CAWSADSLAKNIQYF

V: TRBV9
D: NA
CDR3: CASSASSEEQYF

V: TRBV5-4
D: TRBD2
CDR3: CASSIAGGSYEQYF

V: TRBV4-3
D: NA
CDR3: CASSQDRGVTNEKLFF

V: TRBV15
D: TRBD2
CDR3: CATSPTGGGRTSEQYF

V: TRBV25-1
D: TRBD2
CDR3: CASSELAGSAYNEQFF

V: TRBV27
D: NA
CDR3: CASSSFWEATRGAGELFF

V: TRBV25-1
D: NA
CDR3: CASSGYLMNTEAFF

V: TRBV5-6
D: NA
CDR3: CASSLVAATGELFF

V: TRBV5-1
D: TRBD2
CDR3: CASSLHPGLANTGELFF

V: TRBV18
D: NA
CDR3: CASSLTAQTGSYEQYF

V: TRBV4-1
D: NA
CDR3: CASSQAGLGSNQPQHF

V: TRBV6-1
D: NA
CDR3: CASAQPDNTGELFF

V: TRBV19
D: NA
CDR3: CASRRGYQRTGELFF

V: TRBV28
D: TRBD1
CDR3: CASSPTGTGGSNIQYF